Following are 15 T cell receptor beta chains from one sample sequenced in a study of control samples from healthy donors and cancer patients. Using immunoSEQ multiplex PCR, the repertoire was profiled, and TCRdb retains in-frame clones only, with some absent. Of just over 9,000 clones in the sample, roughly nine tenths were seen once. The sequencing sample was made of PBMCs. The origin of the receptors is a man aged 60-69 years with colorectal cancer.

This chain's CDR3 is CASSPPTGDGRGFF. The CDR3 region has the DNA TGCGCCAGCAGCCCGCCTACAGGGGACGGTAGAGGTTTCTTT. V gene TRBV4-1 combines with J gene TRBJ1-1; 7 bases match TRBD1. The junction had 15 bases not matched to a gene; V was cut back by 4 bases and J by 13 bases. The CDR3 has 14 amino acids. Germline CDR1 is MGHRA and CDR2 is YSYEKL.

The rearrangement links TRBV5-4 to TRBJ1-2, with 8 bases matching TRBD1. After removal of 2 bases from V and 4 bases from J, the junction contained 7 bases not matched to a gene. The CDR3 is 15 amino acids. Per germline, CDR1 SGHNT and CDR2 YYREEE (reference sequence). This CDR3 is CASSLRRQGTYGYTF. As DNA, the CDR3 is TGTGCCAGCAGCTTAAGGAGACAGGGGACCTATGGCTACACCTTC.

The chain uses TRBV7-3 and TRBJ1-3; D not certain. V shed 5 bases and J shed 0 bases, with 11 bases lying between them. Germline V gives CDR1 SGHTA, CDR2 FQGTGA. There are 15 residues in the CDR3. CDR3 residues: CASSVPRGSGNTIYF. The CDR3 DNA reads TGTGCCAGCAGCGTCCCCAGAGGCTCTGGAAACACCATATATTTT.

This clone occurred once. This chain joins TRBV7-3 and TRBJ1-2; D is unclear. Germline lookup yields CDR1 SGHTA and CDR2 FQGTGA. This CDR3 region has 14 residues. Trimming removed 1 base from V and 0 bases from J, with 6 bases in between. The CDR3 spells CASSLSPTNYGYTF. The CDR3 DNA follows: TGTGCCAGCAGCTTAAGTCCGACTAACTATGGCTACACCTTC.

The chain links TRBV19 to TRBJ1-5, with no clear D. Germline V gene sequence: CDR1 LNHDA, CDR2 SQIVND (reference sequence). Trimming took 7 bases from V and 1 from J, leaving 8 bases between them. The CDR3 has 13 residues. DNA for the CDR3: TGTGCCAGTACCGGCACAAGCAATCAGCCCCAGCATTTT. Protein product: CASTGTSNQPQHF.

V and J are TRBV4-2 and TRBJ2-3, with 12 bases identical to TRBD2. Germline values: CDR1 LGHNA, CDR2 YNFKEQ. After removal of 3 bases from V and 4 bases from J, the junction contained 5 bases not matched to a gene. The CDR3 has 16 residues. The CDR3 sequence is CASSQGTSGGPDTQYF. The CDR3 bases are TGTGCCAGCAGCCAGGGCACTAGCGGGGGGCCAGATACGCAGTATTTT.

The CDR3 loop is CASSLPSGGALFF. The CDR3 nucleotides are TGTGCCAGCAGTTTGCCTAGCGGGGGGGCCCTGTTCTTC. V gene TRBV28 combines with J gene TRBJ2-1; 12 nucleotides align to TRBD2. The CDR3 sequence is 13 residues long. V was pared by 3 bases and J by 15 bases, with 6 bases of the junction left unmatched. The germline gives CDR1 MDHEN, CDR2 SYDVKM.

In its sample, this clone was seen a few times. The J gene is TRBJ1-1, the V gene TRBV28; D is perhaps TRBD1 (6 bases). Trimming stripped 9 bases from V and 1 base from J, with 12 bases between. The V gene's germline CDR1 is MDHEN and CDR2 SYDVKM. This CDR3 has 13 residues. The CDR3 DNA follows: TGTGCCAGTCAAACAGGGTCGAACACTGAAGCTTTCTTT. Translation: CASQTGSNTEAFF. The whole variable domain, filled in from reference TRBV28 and TRBJ1-1, reads DVKVTQSSRYLVKRTGEKVFLECVQDMDHENMFWYRQDPGLGLRLIYFSYDVKMKEKGDIPEGYSVSREKKERFSLILESASTNQTSMYLCASQTGSNTEAFFGQGTRLTVV.

J is TRBJ1-6 and V is TRBV24-1, with TRBD1 matching over 8 bases. This CDR3 has 12 residues. In germline, CDR1 is KGHDR, CDR2 SFDVKD. V gave up 9 bases and J gave up 10 bases; unmatched junction bases: 4. The CDR3 region has the DNA TGTGCCACCGGGACAGGATGGTCACCCCTCCACTTT. The encoded protein is CATGTGWSPLHF.

This clone was counted only a few times. The chain employs TRBV4-2 and TRBJ2-3; 8 bases are a match to TRBD2. V was pared by 0 bases and J by 1 base, with 3 bases of the junction left unmatched. The V gene's germline CDR1 is LGHNA and CDR2 YNFKEQ. This CDR3 has 16 amino acids. The DNA for the CDR3 is TGTGCCAGCAGCCAAGAACGGCGGGGGGGCACAGATACGCAGTATTTT. Translated, it gives CASSQERRGGTDTQYF.

The V and J genes are TRBV5-4 and TRBJ1-2; D uncertain. The CDR3 totals 15 residues. CDR1 SGHNT and CDR2 YYREEE come from the germline V gene (reference sequence). Trimming left V 3 bases short and J 0 bases short, with 12 bases between. In DNA, the CDR3 is TGTGCCAGCAGCTCCGTAAGTGGTGCTAACTATGGCTACACCTTC. Protein product: CASSSVSGANYGYTF.

The J gene is TRBJ2-1, the V gene TRBV7-2; D may be TRBD1 (5 bases). Germline V gene data show CDR1 as SGHTA and CDR2 as FQGNSA. The ends were cut back, 2 bases at V and 9 bases at J, with 17 bases in the middle. The CDR3 contains 15 residues. The DNA of the CDR3 is TGTGCCAGCAGCTTAATACTGTTAGGGGATACTGAGCAGTTCTTC. Its protein is CASSLILLGDTEQFF. Complete variable domain (other parts from reference TRBV7-2 and TRBJ2-1): GAGVSQSPSNKVTEKGKDVELRCDPISGHTALYWYRQSLGQGLEFLIYFQGNSAPDKSGLPSDRFSAERTGGSVSTLTIQRTQQEDSAVYLCASSLILLGDTEQFFGPGTRLTVL.

This clone is a singleton in its sample. The chain carries TRBV19 and TRBJ2-1; 15 positions agree with TRBD2. CDR1 and CDR2 from the germline V gene are LNHDA and SQIVND (reference sequence). Germline trimming cut 5 bases from V and 0 bases from J; bases unmatched to any gene: 17. The CDR3 extends over 22 amino acids. This chain's CDR3 is CASSLHPLGLAGGPSSYNEQFF. The CDR3 DNA sequence: TGTGCCAGTAGTCTCCACCCCCTGGGACTAGCGGGGGGCCCAAGCTCCTACAATGAGCAGTTCTTC.

The J gene is TRBJ2-7, the V gene TRBV28; D call uncertain. The length of the CDR3 is 15 residues. V was cut by 3 bases and J by 1 base, with 13 bases left in between. Germline CDR1 is MDHEN and CDR2 is SYDVKM. The CDR3 DNA is TGTGCCAGCAGTTTTCATTTCCGGGTTTCCTACGAGCAGTACTTC. Translation: CASSFHFRVSYEQYF.

The V and J genes are TRBV18 and TRBJ2-6; D may correspond to TRBD1 or TRBD2 (6 bases each). CDR3 size: 16 residues. CDR1 is KGHSH and CDR2 is LQKENI in the germline V gene. Trimming left V 3 bases short and J 2 bases short, with 11 bases between. CDR3 protein: CASSPRRGAGANVLTF. DNA for the CDR3: TGTGCCAGCTCACCCCGAAGGGGGGCTGGGGCCAACGTCCTGACTTTC. Filled out from reference TRBV18 and TRBJ2-6, the complete variable domain reads NAGVMQNPRHLVRRRGQEARLRCSPMKGHSHVYWYRQLPEEGLKFMVYLQKENIIDESGMPKERFSAEFPKEGPSILRIQQVVRGDSAAYFCASSPRRGAGANVLTFGAGSRLTVL.